A single sample gave rise to the 15 T cell receptor beta chains below, sequenced in a study of shared clonotypes between healthy human individuals. Here immunoSEQ multiplex PCR was the method, and the copy in TCRdb shows in-frame clones only, minus some. The sample lists 600,000 to 700,000 clones, approximately 73% occurring once. The sequenced sample was memory CD4+ T cells sorted from blood. The sample's subset: CD45RA-negative fraction. The receptor source for this set is a woman aged 25 to 39 in good health.

This clone was observed a handful of times. The CDR3 here is CASSFPPGTEAFF. In nucleotides, the CDR3 is TGTGCCAGCAGTTTTCCCCCGGGCACTGAAGCTTTCTTT. This chain links TRBV28 with TRBJ1-1; D uncertain. This CDR3 is 13 amino acids long. Germline CDR1 is MDHEN and CDR2 is SYDVKM. Between the trimmed V and J ends, which lost 3 bases and 4 bases, there was a span of 9 bases.

This clone was found a few times. V and J are TRBV5-1 and TRBJ2-2; D is undetermined. Germline V gene data show CDR1 as SGHRS and CDR2 as YFSETQ. There are 16 residues in the CDR3. The ends were cut back, 2 bases at V and 0 bases at J, with 11 bases in the middle. The CDR3 reads CASSFGDYANTGELFF. CDR3 coding DNA: TGCGCCAGCAGCTTTGGAGATTACGCGAACACCGGGGAGCTGTTTTTT.

CDR3 nucleotides: TGTGCCAGCAGCCTCATTGGGACTAGATCAGATACGCAGTATTTT. Translating gives CASSLIGTRSDTQYF. V is TRBV28 and J is TRBJ2-3, with 8 nucleotides matching TRBD2. After removal of 6 bases from V and 4 bases from J, the junction contained 9 bases not matched to a gene. CDR1 and CDR2 (germline): MDHEN, SYDVKM. The CDR3 loop spans 15 amino acids.

The V and J genes are TRBV25-1 and TRBJ2-1; 9 bases agree with TRBD2. Germline-derived CDR1 and CDR2 are MGHDK and SYGVNS. The length of the CDR3 is 18 residues. V was pared by 5 bases and J by 4 bases, with 15 bases of the junction left unmatched. This CDR3 reads CASSPNNYGTSTYNEQFF. The CDR3 region has the DNA TGTGCCAGCAGTCCGAATAATTATGGGACTAGCACTTACAATGAGCAGTTCTTC.

V and J are TRBV10-3 and TRBJ1-4; 12 bases align to TRBD1. Unmatched junction bases numbered 3, after V lost 4 bases and J lost 6 bases. The CDR3 is made up of 15 amino acids. CDR1 ENHRY and CDR2 SYGVKD come from the germline V gene. The DNA of the CDR3 is TGTGCCATCAGTGGAGGGACAGGGGGCGATGAAAAACTGTTTTTT. It codes for CAISGGTGGDEKLFF.

This clone was counted only a few times. The rearrangement links TRBV19 to TRBJ1-2, with D possibly matching TRBD1 (5 bases). The length of the CDR3 is 16 residues. V dropped 4 bases and J dropped 0 bases, with 15 bases sitting between them. Germline V CDR1 and CDR2: LNHDA, SQIVND (reference sequence). The CDR3 DNA reads TGTGCCAGTAGTAGGGCCGGGACCGACTCTAACTATGGCTACACCTTC. Residues: CASSRAGTDSNYGYTF.

The V call is TRBV11-2, the J call TRBJ1-1; TRBD1 agrees at 8 bases. The CDR3 sequence is 14 residues long. Germline CDR1 reads SGHAT; CDR2 reads FQNNGV. The J segment lost 6 bases and the V segment lost 1 base, leaving 4 bases of the junction unmatched. CDR3: CASSLGDRLAEAFF. DNA of the CDR3: TGTGCCAGCAGCTTAGGGGACAGGTTGGCTGAAGCTTTCTTT.

This sequence joins TRBV27 and TRBJ1-5; D gene uncertain. This CDR3 contains 15 residues. Trimming took 2 bases from V and 4 from J, leaving 12 bases between them. From germline, CDR1 is MNHEY and CDR2 SMNVEV (reference sequence). CDR3 sequence: CASSLGSPSNQPQHF. The CDR3 region has the DNA TGTGCCAGCAGTTTAGGCAGCCCTTCAAATCAGCCCCAGCATTTT.

The gene calls are TRBV5-1 and TRBJ1-3; 7 nucleotides line up with TRBD1. Germline values: CDR1 SGHRS, CDR2 YFSETQ. Germline trimming cut 4 bases from V and 0 bases from J; bases unmatched to any gene: 4. CDR3 length equals 15 residues. Here the CDR3 DNA reads TGCGCCAGCAGCATGGGGACAGACTCTGGAAACACCATATATTTT. It is translated as CASSMGTDSGNTIYF.

This rearrangement joins TRBV9 to TRBJ1-4; the match to TRBD1 covers 8 bases. The CDR3 spans 16 residues. Germline values: CDR1 SGDLS, CDR2 YYNGEE. V shed 4 bases and J 7 bases; nucleotides not matched to a gene: 12. CDR3 bases: TGTGCCAGCAGCCGCCGGATGGGACAGGCGGGTGAAAAACTGTTTTTT. It yields the protein CASSRRMGQAGEKLFF.

This rearrangement joins TRBV15 to TRBJ1-1; no definite D call. Trimming shortened V by 1 base and J by 3 bases, and 6 bases separated the two germline ends. The CDR3 runs to 13 residues. From germline, CDR1 is LNHNV and CDR2 YYDKDF (reference sequence). CDR3 residues: CATSRVTDTEAFF. The CDR3 region has the DNA TGTGCCACCAGCAGAGTCACAGACACTGAAGCTTTCTTT. The whole variable domain, remainder taken from reference TRBV15 and TRBJ1-1, is DAMVIQNPRYQVTQFGKPVTLSCSQTLNHNVMYWYQQKSSQAPKLLFHYYDKDFNNEADTPDNFQSRRPNTSFCFLDIRSPGLGDTAMYLCATSRVTDTEAFFGQGTRLTVV.

A remark on this clone: This sample also contains other DNA sequences that code for the same CDR3. The V call is TRBV7-7, the J call TRBJ2-2; D is tentatively TRBD1 or TRBD2 (6 bases each). This CDR3 comprises 13 residues. V shed 3 bases and J shed 6 bases, with 8 bases lying between them. Germline V gene lookup returns CDR1 SSHAT and CDR2 FNYEAQ (reference sequence). Here the CDR3 DNA reads TGTGCCAGCAGCTTGGGGGGCGCCGGGGAGCTGTTTTTT. It translates to CASSLGGAGELFF.

The V gene is TRBV27, the J gene TRBJ2-3; 8 nucleotides line up with TRBD1. Germline V gene sequence: CDR1 MNHEY, CDR2 SMNVEV (reference sequence). Germline trimming cut 3 bases from V and 9 bases from J; bases unmatched to any gene: 17. This CDR3 has 17 residues. CDR3 protein: CASSFLSRAGGLRTQYF. The CDR3 DNA is TGTGCCAGCAGTTTTCTTAGTCGGGCAGGGGGCCTTCGAACGCAGTATTTT.

This rearrangement joins TRBV6-5 to TRBJ2-6; D is ambiguous. V shed 2 bases and J shed 0 bases, with 8 bases lying between them. Per germline, CDR1 MNHEY and CDR2 SVGAGI. The CDR3 loop spans 16 amino acids. CDR3 loop: CASSYVISSGANVLTF. For the CDR3, the DNA is TGTGCCAGCAGTTACGTTATAAGCTCTGGGGCCAACGTCCTGACTTTC.

The CDR3 DNA is TGTGCCAGCACAAAACAGGGGGTTTCCTACGAGCAGTACTTC. Protein product: CASTKQGVSYEQYF. The rearrangement links TRBV28 to TRBJ2-7; 8 nucleotides line up with TRBD1. The CDR3 contains 14 residues. V was clipped by 7 bases and J by 1 base; unmatched bases: 6. In germline, CDR1 is MDHEN, CDR2 SYDVKM.